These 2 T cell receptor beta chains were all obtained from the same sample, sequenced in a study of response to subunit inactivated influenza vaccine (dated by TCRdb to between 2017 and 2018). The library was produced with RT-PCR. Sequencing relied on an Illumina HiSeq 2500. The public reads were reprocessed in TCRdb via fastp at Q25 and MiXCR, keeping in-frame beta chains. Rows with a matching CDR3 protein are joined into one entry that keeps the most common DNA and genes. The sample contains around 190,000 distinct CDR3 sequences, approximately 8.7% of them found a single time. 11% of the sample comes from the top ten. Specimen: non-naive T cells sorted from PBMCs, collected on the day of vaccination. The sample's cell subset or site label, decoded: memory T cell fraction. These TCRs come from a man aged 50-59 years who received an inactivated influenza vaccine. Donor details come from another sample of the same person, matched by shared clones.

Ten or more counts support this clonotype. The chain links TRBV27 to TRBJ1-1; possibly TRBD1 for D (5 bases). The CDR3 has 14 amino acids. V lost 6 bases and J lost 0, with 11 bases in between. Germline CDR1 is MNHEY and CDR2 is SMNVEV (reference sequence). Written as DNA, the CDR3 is TGTGCCAGCAGCTTGGGACGGTTGAACACTGAAGCTTTCTTT. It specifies CASSLGRLNTEAFF.

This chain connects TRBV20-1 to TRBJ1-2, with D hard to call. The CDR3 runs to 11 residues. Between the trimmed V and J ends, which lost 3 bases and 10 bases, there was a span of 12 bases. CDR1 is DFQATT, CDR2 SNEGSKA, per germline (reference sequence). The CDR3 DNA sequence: TGCAGTGCTAGGGCTACAGACTACTACACCTTC. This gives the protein CSARATDYYTF.